This entry lists 16 T cell receptor beta chains sequenced from one sample in a study of T cell responses to AZD1222 COVID-19 vaccine. The data were produced by immunoSEQ multiplex PCR, yet TCRdb's version contains in-frame clones alone and is incomplete. This sample has about 77,000 clones, with roughly nine tenths found just once. The specimen comprised peripheral blood, sampled 28 days after the second AZD1222 dose. The receptors come from an adult who received the AZD1222 COVID-19 vaccine.

This chain joins TRBV11-1 and TRBJ1-2, with D unresolved. Germline V gives CDR1 SGHAT, CDR2 FQDESV (reference sequence). V lost 2 bases and J 7 bases, leaving 11 bases between the germline ends. The CDR3 is 13 amino acids. This CDR3 reads CASSLQPGRGYTF. The CDR3 bases are TGTGCCAGCAGCTTACAACCGGGCCGTGGCTACACCTTC.

The chain is built from TRBV12-5 and TRBJ2-7; D gene uncertain. Germline assignment: CDR1 LGHNT and CDR2 FRNRAP. This CDR3 has 15 amino acids. V dropped 1 base and J dropped 3 bases, with 13 bases sitting between them. The DNA of the CDR3 is TGTGCTAGTGGTTTGGGATCGGCAGGCTACTACGAGCAGTACTTC. Translated: CASGLGSAGYYEQYF. Supplemented by reference TRBV12-5 and TRBJ2-7, the full variable domain reads DARVTQTPRHKVTEMGQEVTMRCQPILGHNTVFWYRQTMMQGLELLAYFRNRAPLDDSGMPKDRFSAEMPDATLATLKIQPSEPRDSAVYFCASGLGSAGYYEQYFGPGTRLTVT.

The rearrangement joins TRBV7-9 to TRBJ2-7, with a tentative D call TRBD1 (6 bases). V gave up 4 bases and J gave up 2 bases, with 15 bases separating them. The germline CDR1 and CDR2 sequences are SEHNR and FQNEAQ (reference sequence). The length of the CDR3 is 15 residues. CDR3 in amino acids: CASSSDWGQAYEQYF. The CDR3 DNA sequence: TGTGCCAGCAGCTCGGATTGGGGACAAGCCTACGAGCAGTACTTC.

The CDR3 nucleotides read TGTGCCAGCAGCTCTTCCTACGAGCAGTACTTC. Translation gives CASSSSYEQYF. V is TRBV13 and J is TRBJ2-7; D gene ambiguous. The germline CDR1 and CDR2 sequences are PRHDT and FYEKMQ (reference sequence). V was cut by 4 bases and J by 1 base, with 2 bases left in between. The CDR3 extends over 11 amino acids.

V and J are TRBV5-1 and TRBJ2-1; 8 bases match TRBD2. Trimming at V came to 0 bases and at J to 4 bases, leaving 3 bases not matched to a gene. This CDR3 comprises 15 residues. The V gene's germline CDR1 is SGHRS and CDR2 YFSETQ. Here the CDR3 reads CASSLVLAVYNEQFF. As DNA, the CDR3 is TGCGCCAGCAGCTTGGTACTAGCGGTTTACAATGAGCAGTTCTTC.

The gene calls are TRBV9 and TRBJ2-7; either TRBD1 or TRBD2 may supply D (6 bases each). CDR3 length equals 15 residues. CDR1 SGDLS and CDR2 YYNGEE come from the germline V gene. The V end was cut by 3 bases, the J end by 3 bases, with 16 bases between. The CDR3 DNA reads as TGTGCCAGCAGCGAAGGGGGGCATACCATCTACGAGCAGTACTTC. It translates to CASSEGGHTIYEQYF.

This rearrangement joins TRBV10-2 to TRBJ2-3; D is unclear. V lost 3 bases and J lost 0, with 7 bases in between. CDR1 WSHSY and CDR2 SAAADI come from the germline V gene. There are 14 residues in the CDR3. CDR3 in amino acids: CASSDSPSTDTQYF. In nucleotides, the CDR3 is TGCGCCAGCAGTGACAGCCCTAGCACAGATACGCAGTATTTT.

The chain joins TRBV28 to TRBJ1-1; unclear D gene. V was cut by 4 bases and J by 3 bases, with 9 bases left in between. Germline V CDR1 and CDR2: MDHEN, SYDVKM. This CDR3 has 13 amino acids. The DNA for the CDR3 is TGTGCCAGCAGTTGGCAGAGTCACACTGAAGCTTTCTTT. It specifies CASSWQSHTEAFF.

The count of this clone is one. The CDR3 spells CASSFPGSRAGVGTDTQYF. Written as DNA, the CDR3 is TGTGCCAGCAGCTTTCCAGGCAGTCGAGCGGGAGTGGGTACAGATACGCAGTATTTT. V and J are TRBV28 and TRBJ2-3; 8 bases line up with TRBD2. V gave up 6 bases and J gave up 3 bases; unmatched junction bases: 20. This CDR3 region has 19 residues. In germline, CDR1 is MDHEN, CDR2 SYDVKM.

In its sample, this clone was seen once. The chain recombines TRBV6-5 with TRBJ2-1, with D possibly being TRBD1 or TRBD2 (5 bases each). The CDR3 covers 16 residues. The germline V gene has CDR1 MNHEY and CDR2 SVGAGI. V was trimmed by 2 bases and J by 10 bases, leaving 21 bases between them. Written as DNA, the CDR3 is TGTGCCAGCAGTTACGCCGGGACGTATGGACGATTGGAGCAGTTCTTC. Translation: CASSYAGTYGRLEQFF.

The rearrangement uses TRBV27 and TRBJ2-2; 9 bases match TRBD1. Trimming cost V 5 bases and J 2 bases; bases outside gene matches: 6. The germline V gene has CDR1 MNHEY and CDR2 SMNVEV (reference sequence). CDR3 length: 16 residues. The CDR3 DNA reads as TGTGCCAGCAGTACCCAGGGACAGGGCAACACCGGGGAGCTGTTTTTT. Translated: CASSTQGQGNTGELFF.

The DNA for the CDR3 is TGTGCCAGCAGAATTCCGACTAGACCGGGCGAGCAGTACTTC. This translates into CASRIPTRPGEQYF. This chain connects TRBV7-8 to TRBJ2-7, with D perhaps matching TRBD2 (6 bases). Germline assignment: CDR1 SGHVS and CDR2 FQNEAQ. This CDR3 region has 14 residues. V lost 6 bases to trimming and J lost 6 bases, with 18 bases between them.

The gene calls are TRBV7-8 and TRBJ2-1, with unresolved D. V was cut by 2 bases and J by 5 bases, with 10 bases left in between. CDR3 length: 14 residues. Germline V gene lookup returns CDR1 SGHVS and CDR2 FQNEAQ. The CDR3 sequence: CASSLRVPDNEQFF. CDR3 coding DNA: TGTGCCAGCAGCTTAAGAGTCCCGGACAATGAGCAGTTCTTC. Full variable domain (missing parts from reference TRBV7-8 and TRBJ2-1): GAGVSQSPRYKVAKRGQDVALRCDPISGHVSLFWYQQALGQGPEFLTYFQNEAQLDKSGLPSDRFFAERPEGSVSTLKIQRTQQEDSAVYLCASSLRVPDNEQFFGPGTRLTVL.

J is TRBJ2-3 and V is TRBV11-2; D is uncertain. There are 12 residues in the CDR3. V was cut by 6 bases and J by 2 bases, with 6 bases left in between. CDR1 SGHAT and CDR2 FQNNGV come from the germline V gene. CDR3 residues: CASRRATDTQYF. The CDR3 coding sequence is TGTGCCAGCAGACGGGCCACAGATACGCAGTATTTT.

The genes are TRBV28 and TRBJ1-2; D is unresolved. Germline CDR1 is MDHEN and CDR2 is SYDVKM. V gave up 5 bases and J gave up 4 bases, with 5 bases separating them. This CDR3 is built from 11 residues. For the CDR3, the DNA is TGTGCCAGCAGTCCTTTCTATGGCTACACCTTC. Translated, it gives CASSPFYGYTF.

This rearrangement joins TRBV29-1 to TRBJ1-1; D is perhaps TRBD1 (5 bases). The length of the CDR3 is 12 residues. CDR1 is SQVTM and CDR2 is ANQGSEA in the germline V gene. Trimming shortened V by 3 bases and J by 1 base, and 6 bases separated the two germline ends. Here the CDR3 DNA reads TGCAGCGTTGAGCAGGGGAACACTGAAGCTTTCTTT. It yields the protein CSVEQGNTEAFF.